Presented here are 27 T cell receptor beta chains from one specimen sequenced in a study of T cell responses to AZD1222 COVID-19 vaccine. Assay used: immunoSEQ multiplex PCR; TCRdb lists only in-frame clones, some missing. The sample shows some 100,000 clones, more than 75% of them seen only once. The sequences come from peripheral blood, collected on day 0 of AZD1222 vaccination. The receptors come from an adult in good health.

V and J are TRBV9 and TRBJ1-2, with unresolved D. CDR1 SGDLS and CDR2 YYNGEE come from the germline V gene. V lost 4 bases to trimming and J lost 0 bases, with 13 bases between them. The CDR3 totals 15 residues. DNA of the CDR3: TGTGCCAGCAGCCCCCCCAGTATGGCTAACTATGGCTACACCTTC. Encoded protein: CASSPPSMANYGYTF.

This chain links TRBV14 with TRBJ1-2; D possibly corresponds to TRBD1 (5 bases). The V gene's germline CDR1 is SGHDN and CDR2 FVKESK. This CDR3 comprises 15 residues. The V end was cut by 6 bases, the J end by 2 bases, with 16 bases between. This CDR3 is CASSSQVGTNYGYTF. The CDR3 coding sequence is TGTGCCAGCAGTTCCCAAGTCGGGACGAACTATGGCTACACCTTC.

This clone was observed a single time. This chain links TRBV18 with TRBJ1-3; D is possibly TRBD1 (6 bases). This CDR3 region has 15 residues. The V and J ends lost 2 bases and 7 bases respectively, with 15 bases between them. The germline CDR1 and CDR2 sequences are KGHSH and LQKENI. The CDR3 sequence: CASSPTGSTMNTIYF. CDR3 bases: TGTGCCAGCTCACCAACAGGGTCAACGATGAACACCATATATTTT.

The chain links TRBV3-1 (or the pseudogene TRBV3-2) to TRBJ2-5; the D is unclear. There are 11 residues in the CDR3. Trimming removed 3 bases from V and 6 bases from J, with 5 bases in between. In germline, CDR1 is LGHDT, CDR2 YNNKEL (reference sequence). The CDR3 DNA reads as TGTGCCAGCAGCCAGGAAAAGACCCAGTACTTC. Protein: CASSQEKTQYF.

V usage is TRBV28 and J usage is TRBJ2-2; D gene uncertain. From germline, CDR1 is MDHEN and CDR2 SYDVKM. The CDR3 totals 13 residues. The V gene lost 6 bases and the J gene lost 2 bases, with 7 bases spanning the gap. This CDR3 reads CASSSPNTGELFF. CDR3 sequence (DNA): TGTGCCAGCAGCTCCCCAAACACCGGGGAGCTGTTTTTT.

The J gene is TRBJ1-1, the V gene TRBV14, with D tentatively TRBD1 (5 bases). The CDR3 has 16 amino acids. V shed 3 bases and J shed 0 bases, with 14 bases lying between them. Germline CDR1 SGHDN, CDR2 FVKESK. For the CDR3, the DNA is TGTGCCAGCAGCCAGGATATAGGGGCGATGAACACTGAAGCTTTCTTT. Translation gives CASSQDIGAMNTEAFF.

A single count supports this clone. J is TRBJ1-2 and V is TRBV3-1 (or the pseudogene TRBV3-2); 10 bases are shared with TRBD1. Germline V gene data show CDR1 as LGHDT and CDR2 as YNNKEL (reference sequence). The junction had 5 bases not matched to a gene; V was cut back by 6 bases and J by 4 bases. The CDR3 loop spans 14 amino acids. CDR3 protein: CASRGTGEAYGYTF. The CDR3 DNA sequence: TGTGCCAGCAGGGGGACAGGGGAGGCCTATGGCTACACCTTC.

The rearrangement joins TRBV9 to TRBJ2-6; unclear D gene. CDR3 size: 15 residues. The germline V gene encodes CDR1 SGDLS and CDR2 YYNGEE. Trimming left V 0 bases short and J 1 base short, with 5 bases between. CDR3 region: CASSVGDSGANVLTF. The CDR3 bases are TGTGCCAGCAGCGTAGGGGATTCTGGGGCCAACGTCCTGACTTTC.

In its sample, this clone was seen a few times. J is TRBJ1-5 and V is TRBV28; D is uncertain. V was shortened by 5 bases and J by 2 bases, with 16 bases between the two germline ends. Germline loops: CDR1 MDHEN, CDR2 SYDVKM. The CDR3 spans 16 residues. For the CDR3, the DNA is TGTGCCAGCAGTACGACGGCCCCGGGTGGCAATCAGCCCCAGCATTTT. This encodes CASSTTAPGGNQPQHF.

The chain is built from TRBV5-4 and TRBJ1-4, with 8 bases that match TRBD1. CDR3 length: 14 residues. Per germline, CDR1 SGHNT and CDR2 YYREEE (reference sequence). V shed 5 bases, J shed 8 bases, and the junction held 8 bases outside the gene matches. This chain's CDR3 is CASSEQGEGEKLFF. Here the CDR3 DNA reads TGTGCCAGCAGTGAACAGGGGGAAGGCGAAAAACTGTTTTTT.

The chain recombines TRBV4-2 with TRBJ1-2, with D perhaps matching TRBD1 (6 bases). V shed 0 bases and J shed 4 bases, with 21 bases lying between them. CDR1 LGHNA and CDR2 YNFKEQ come from the germline V gene. CDR3 size: 18 residues. CDR3 sequence: CASSQESGFRGGGYGYTF. In nucleotides, the CDR3 is TGTGCCAGCAGCCAAGAATCGGGATTCAGGGGCGGCGGCTATGGCTACACCTTC.

The chain joins TRBV25-1 to TRBJ1-3, with D unclear. The CDR3 spans 12 residues. Germline CDR1 MGHDK, CDR2 SYGVNS. V was clipped by 4 bases and J by 3 bases, with 4 bases between them. This CDR3 is CASSGVGNTIYF. The CDR3 nucleotides are TGTGCCAGCAGTGGAGTTGGAAACACCATATATTTT. Together with reference TRBV25-1 and TRBJ1-3, the CDR3 gives the full variable domain: EADIYQTPRYLVIGTGKKITLECSQTMGHDKMYWYQQDPGMELHLIHYSYGVNSTEKGDLSSESTVSRIRTEHFPLTLESARPSHTSQYLCASSGVGNTIYFGEGSWLTVV.

The V and J genes are TRBV6-2 or TRBV6-3 and TRBJ2-4; 7 positions match TRBD1. The CDR3 has 16 residues. CDR1 and CDR2 (germline): MNHEY, SVGEGT. The V and J ends lost 6 bases and 0 bases, in that order; junction bases with no gene match: 8. CDR3 bases: TGTGCCAGCAGCCAACAGGGGATGGGAGCCAAAAACATTCAGTACTTC. Amino acid sequence: CASSQQGMGAKNIQYF.

The chain combines TRBV28 with TRBJ1-5, with 11 bases that match TRBD1. The CDR3 runs to 16 residues. Germline-derived CDR1 and CDR2 are MDHEN and SYDVKM. The V gene end was trimmed by 5 bases and the J gene end by 3 bases; junction bases not matched to a gene: 6. The CDR3 is CASSPRDRGYNQPQHF. In nucleotides, the CDR3 is TGTGCCAGCAGTCCAAGGGACAGGGGGTACAATCAGCCCCAGCATTTT.

The chain is built from TRBV28 and TRBJ2-7; D not certain. The V gene's germline CDR1 is MDHEN and CDR2 SYDVKM. The length of the CDR3 is 12 residues. The V end was cut by 4 bases, the J end by 6 bases, with 10 bases between. The CDR3 sequence: CASSSLQFEQYF. For the CDR3, the DNA is TGTGCCAGCAGTTCCCTTCAGTTCGAGCAGTACTTC.

V and J are TRBV19 and TRBJ1-3, with TRBD1 as a possible D gene (5 bases). Deletions cut 2 bases from V and 2 bases from J, with 10 bases between. The CDR3 length is 15 residues. The germline CDR1 and CDR2 sequences are LNHDA and SQIVND (reference sequence). The CDR3 region is CASSISGEPGNTIYF. CDR3 sequence (DNA): TGTGCCAGTAGTATATCGGGGGAGCCTGGAAACACCATATATTTT.

This chain connects TRBV9 to TRBJ2-3, with TRBD2 matching 11 bases. The J segment lost 2 bases and the V segment lost 2 bases, leaving 10 bases of the junction unmatched. The CDR3 is made up of 18 amino acids. Germline V lookup: CDR1 SGDLS, CDR2 YYNGEE. The CDR3 here is CASSVALAGAGATDTQYF. Written as DNA, the CDR3 is TGTGCCAGCAGCGTGGCACTAGCGGGAGCCGGAGCCACAGATACGCAGTATTTT.

The gene calls are TRBV19 and TRBJ2-5, with TRBD2 matching over 14 bases. CDR1 is LNHDA and CDR2 is SQIVND in the germline V gene (reference sequence). After removal of 4 bases from V and 1 base from J, the junction contained 5 bases not matched to a gene. The CDR3 length is 17 residues. DNA of the CDR3: TGTGCCAGTAGTAACCTCGGACTAGCGGGAGGCCAAGAGACCCAGTACTTC. It yields the protein CASSNLGLAGGQETQYF.

The V gene is TRBV7-8, the J gene TRBJ2-6; D ambiguous. Germline-derived CDR1 and CDR2 are SGHVS and FQNEAQ. The CDR3 totals 20 residues. V lost 10 bases, J lost 0 bases, and 28 bases lay in between. The CDR3: CAITPAHDSAANSGANVLTF. The CDR3 nucleotides are TGTGCCATCACGCCCGCACACGACTCGGCAGCGAACTCTGGGGCCAACGTCCTGACTTTC.

The chain is built from TRBV4-1 and TRBJ2-1; D might be TRBD2 (8 bases). Germline V gene sequence: CDR1 MGHRA, CDR2 YSYEKL. The CDR3 covers 18 residues. V lost 3 bases to trimming and J lost 2 bases, with 20 bases between them. In DNA form, the CDR3 reads TGCGCCAGCAGCCACTCCCAGGGGGGACTAGGGACCTACAATGAGCAGTTCTTC. Translated: CASSHSQGGLGTYNEQFF.

The CDR3 sequence: CASSSEGEQPQHF. The CDR3 nucleotides are TGCGCCAGCAGCTCAGAGGGGGAACAGCCCCAGCATTTT. V gene TRBV5-1 combines with J gene TRBJ1-5; TRBD1 is a possible D gene (6 bases). This CDR3 comprises 13 residues. Germline V lookup: CDR1 SGHRS, CDR2 YFSETQ. V shed 3 bases and J shed 7 bases, with 11 bases lying between them.

The genes are TRBV9 and TRBJ1-1; the D gene is possibly TRBD1 (5 bases). This CDR3 is built from 15 residues. Germline V gives CDR1 SGDLS, CDR2 YYNGEE. The ends were cut back, 3 bases at V and 1 base at J, with 13 bases in the middle. In nucleotides, the CDR3 is TGTGCCAGCAGCGCCACAACCGGGACGAACACTGAAGCTTTCTTT. Protein sequence: CASSATTGTNTEAFF.

The table lists this clone with a count of one. V gene TRBV5-1 combines with J gene TRBJ1-4, with 9 bases matching TRBD1. Per the germline V gene, CDR1 is SGHRS and CDR2 is YFSETQ. The ends lost 0 bases at V and 8 bases at J; junction bases unmatched: 5. There are 15 residues in the CDR3. The CDR3 sequence: CASSLAGTGREKLFF. The CDR3 DNA reads TGCGCCAGCAGCTTGGCCGGGACAGGGAGGGAAAAACTGTTTTTT.

The V and J genes are TRBV6-2 or TRBV6-3 and TRBJ1-2, with unresolved D. This CDR3 has 14 residues. The ends were cut back, 2 bases at V and 0 bases at J, with 7 bases in the middle. CDR1 is MNHEY, CDR2 SVGEGT, per germline. CDR3 region: CASSYGQANYGYTF. Written as DNA, the CDR3 is TGTGCCAGCAGTTACGGGCAGGCTAACTATGGCTACACCTTC.

The chain combines TRBV5-1 with TRBJ2-5, with no clear D. The ends were cut back, 3 bases at V and 0 bases at J, with 6 bases in the middle. Per the germline V gene, CDR1 is SGHRS and CDR2 is YFSETQ. This CDR3 is 13 amino acids long. The CDR3 bases are TGCGCCAGCAGCTCCGGTCACCAAGAGACCCAGTACTTC. Amino acids: CASSSGHQETQYF.

The chain's CDR3 is CASSNRPLAGGKDTQYF. CDR3 coding DNA: TGTGCCAGTAGTAACCGCCCGCTAGCGGGGGGCAAGGATACGCAGTATTTT. The chain uses TRBV19 and TRBJ2-3; 11 nucleotides line up with TRBD2. Trimming took 4 bases from V and 6 from J; bases not matched to a gene: 12. CDR3 length equals 17 residues. Germline CDR1 and CDR2: LNHDA and SQIVND (reference sequence).

The chain has TRBV3-1 (or the pseudogene TRBV3-2) and TRBJ2-7; 9 bases are shared with TRBD2. CDR3 length: 13 residues. J was trimmed by 4 bases and V by 4 bases; bases with no gene match: 2. The V gene's germline CDR1 is LGHDT and CDR2 YNNKEL (reference sequence). DNA for the CDR3: TGTGCCAGCAGCCTAGCGGGAGCGTACGAGCAGTACTTC. Translated: CASSLAGAYEQYF.